Sequencing of this T cell receptor (beta chain) was carried out in a study of T cell changes during pregnancy in multiple sclerosis. There are 14 residues in the CDR3. Trimming left V 8 bases short and J 0 bases short, with 11 bases between. Per the germline V gene, CDR1 is MNHNS and CDR2 is SASEGT. TCRdb keeps only in-frame clones here, not all; method: immunoSEQ multiplex PCR. Among 65,000 to 85,000 clones listed, about nine tenths were seen once. Here the sequenced sample was CD4+ T cells from peripheral blood mononuclear cells, taken after pregnancy. The chain carries TRBV6-1 and TRBJ1-5, with D unclear. The sequence was obtained from a female donor with multiple sclerosis, enrolled in a pregnancy study. The CDR3 loop is CASRGSNSNQPQHF. As DNA, the CDR3 is TGTGCCAGCCGGGGTTCCAATAGCAATCAGCCCCAGCATTTT.